Shown below are 17 T cell receptor beta chains from a single sample sequenced in a study of blood T cell repertoires in COVID-19 (dated by TCRdb to 2018 to 2021). Library preparation used the immunoSEQ multiplex PCR assay. Here the immuneACCESS table is served through TCRdb, limited to in-frame sequences with V and J called. Missing clones are a known gap in these copies; in checked studies unresolved V genes cover under half, and the rest lacks a known reason. The sample table lists roughly 450,000 clones, roughly 91% of them with a count of one. The ten largest clonotypes hold about 0.57% of the sample. What was sequenced was PBMCs or T cells enriched from blood (not recorded which). The origin of the receptors is a man aged 18 to 29 who had recovered from COVID-19.

This clone was seen many times. The chain uses TRBV21-1 and TRBJ1-6; TRBD1 was called by the table and not checked on the DNA. TRBV21-1 represents a pseudogene. The CDR3 loop spans 15 amino acids. CDR3 nucleotides: TGTGCCAGCAGCTATGCCGACAGGGGGGTTTCACCCCTCCACTTT. Protein sequence: CASSYADRGVSPLHF.

The chain is built from TRBV18 and TRBJ2-4, with no clear D. V lost 0 bases and J lost 3, with 3 bases in between. CDR1 is KGHSH and CDR2 is LQKENI in the germline V gene. The length of the CDR3 is 13 residues. CDR3 DNA: TGTGCCAGCTCACCACCCAGCAAAAACATTCAGTACTTC. Encoded protein: CASSPPSKNIQYF.

The J gene is TRBJ2-7, the V gene TRBV4-2; the match to TRBD1 covers 9 bases. The CDR3 is made up of 15 amino acids. Germline V gene lookup returns CDR1 LGHNA and CDR2 YNFKEQ. After removal of 3 bases from V and 4 bases from J, the junction contained 7 bases not matched to a gene. DNA of the CDR3: TGTGCCAGCAGCCAGGAACAGGGGGCCGGATACGAGCAGTACTTC. It is translated as CASSQEQGAGYEQYF.

The chain's CDR3 is CAWRGTGIRTGELFF. CDR3 nucleotides: TGTGCCTGGAGAGGGACAGGGATCCGCACCGGGGAGCTGTTTTTT. The gene calls are TRBV30 and TRBJ2-2; 9 bases line up with TRBD1. V trimming: 3 bases; J trimming: 4 bases; junction bases outside the gene matches: 6. The CDR3 totals 15 residues. Germline V CDR1 and CDR2: GTSNPN, SVGIG (reference sequence). Supplemented by reference TRBV30 and TRBJ2-2, the full variable domain reads SQTIHQWPATLVQPVGSPLSLECTVEGTSNPNLYWYRQAAGRGLQLLFYSVGIGQISSEVPQNLSASRPQDRQFILSSKKLLLSDSGFYLCAWRGTGIRTGELFFGEGSRLTVL.

The chain uses TRBV6-5 and TRBJ1-2, with D perhaps matching TRBD1 (6 bases). The CDR3 is made up of 14 amino acids. The V and J ends lost 7 bases and 2 bases respectively, with 14 bases between them. Germline-derived CDR1 and CDR2 are MNHEY and SVGAGI. Here the CDR3 DNA reads TGTGCCAGCATCGCAGCCGGGACAAACTATGGCTACACCTTC. The encoded protein is CASIAAGTNYGYTF.

The chain links TRBV3-1 (or the pseudogene TRBV3-2) to TRBJ1-3, with D perhaps TRBD1 (6 bases). With 4 bases removed from V and 0 bases from J, the gap between germline ends came to 22 bases. The CDR3 extends over 19 amino acids. Germline-derived CDR1 and CDR2 are LGHDT and YNNKEL (reference sequence). This CDR3 is CASSPLIPQGALSGNTIYF. CDR3 DNA: TGTGCCAGCAGCCCGTTAATCCCACAGGGTGCCCTCTCTGGAAACACCATATATTTT.

This rearrangement joins TRBV18 to TRBJ1-3; D gene ambiguous. Germline CDR1 and CDR2: KGHSH and LQKENI. Between the trimmed V and J ends, which lost 3 bases and 0 bases, there was a span of 9 bases. CDR3 length equals 15 residues. The CDR3 DNA follows: TGTGCCAGCTCACCCGCGTCCGACTCTGGAAACACCATATATTTT. Its protein product is CASSPASDSGNTIYF. Drawing the rest from reference TRBV18 and TRBJ1-3, the complete variable domain is NAGVMQNPRHLVRRRGQEARLRCSPMKGHSHVYWYRQLPEEGLKFMVYLQKENIIDESGMPKERFSAEFPKEGPSILRIQQVVRGDSAAYFCASSPASDSGNTIYFGEGSWLTVV.

The chain couples TRBV19 to TRBJ1-2; the match to TRBD1 covers 7 bases. The V gene's germline CDR1 is LNHDA and CDR2 SQIVND (reference sequence). Trimming took 7 bases from V and 2 from J; bases not matched to a gene: 10. The CDR3 is made up of 15 amino acids. The CDR3 region has the DNA TGTGCCAGTATCGAGACAGGGACCGCAAACTATGGCTACACCTTC. Protein product: CASIETGTANYGYTF.

With respect to this clone: The identical CDR3 is also encoded by other nucleotide sequences in the sample. The genes are TRBV5-1 and TRBJ1-2; D remains unclear. Looked up from germline, CDR1 is SGHRS and CDR2 is YFSETQ. CDR3 length: 12 residues. Trimming shortened V by 0 bases and J by 8 bases, and 8 bases separated the two germline ends. CDR3 DNA: TGCGCCAGCAGCTTGGAGCGGGAAGGCTACACCTTC. Its protein product is CASSLEREGYTF.

The J gene is TRBJ1-2, the V gene TRBV3-1 (or the pseudogene TRBV3-2); tentatively, D is TRBD1 (6 bases). V dropped 4 bases and J dropped 2 bases, with 14 bases sitting between them. The V gene's germline CDR1 is LGHDT and CDR2 YNNKEL (reference sequence). The CDR3 is 15 amino acids. This chain's CDR3 is CASSLSGAHNYGYTF. CDR3 bases: TGTGCCAGCAGCCTCTCAGGGGCCCACAACTATGGCTACACCTTC.

This clone came up once. The chain joins TRBV6-5 to TRBJ2-7; 8 nucleotides match TRBD1. V lost 8 bases, J lost 2 bases, and 5 bases stayed unmatched. This CDR3 spans 13 amino acids. Germline V gene sequence: CDR1 MNHEY, CDR2 SVGAGI. The CDR3: CASSTGGTYEQYF. DNA of the CDR3: TGTGCCAGCTCTACAGGGGGAACCTACGAGCAGTACTTC.

The DNA for the CDR3 is TGTGCCAGCAGTTTAGGCGCAGGGCTCTCTGGAAACACCATATATTTT. Its translation is CASSLGAGLSGNTIYF. The V and J genes are TRBV27 and TRBJ1-3; perhaps TRBD1 as D (5 bases). The germline CDR1 and CDR2 sequences are MNHEY and SMNVEV (reference sequence). This CDR3 is 16 amino acids long. Trimming took off 2 bases at V and 0 bases at J, with 11 bases between the two ends.

The CDR3: CASSTGLVNTGELFF. The CDR3 DNA is TGTGCCAGCAGTACGGGACTAGTAAACACCGGGGAGCTGTTTTTT. V usage is TRBV6-5 and J usage is TRBJ2-2, with 8 bases lining up with TRBD2. From germline, CDR1 is MNHEY and CDR2 SVGAGI. Losses at the gene ends were 5 bases for V and 2 bases for J; bases not matched to a gene: 4. The CDR3 contains 15 residues.

V usage is TRBV27 and J usage is TRBJ2-2; 10 positions match TRBD2. The CDR3 has 15 amino acids. Germline trimming cut 6 bases from V and 1 base from J; bases unmatched to any gene: 2. Germline loops: CDR1 MNHEY, CDR2 SMNVEV (reference sequence). The CDR3 region is CASRRTSGNTGELFF. CDR3 in DNA: TGTGCCAGCAGGCGGACTAGCGGGAACACCGGGGAGCTGTTTTTT.

This clone was seen a single time. The V call is TRBV3-1 (or the pseudogene TRBV3-2), the J call TRBJ2-3, with a weak D call TRBD2 (6 bases). V was trimmed by 1 base and J by 1 base, leaving 9 bases between them. Germline assignment: CDR1 LGHDT and CDR2 YNNKEL (reference sequence). This CDR3 is built from 15 residues. Here the CDR3 DNA reads TGTGCCAGCAGCCAAGGGCGGGAACGCACAGATACGCAGTATTTT. Translated, it gives CASSQGRERTDTQYF.

The chain combines TRBV2 with TRBJ1-5, with unresolved D. Germline loops: CDR1 SNHLY, CDR2 FYNNEI. V was clipped by 7 bases and J by 9 bases, with 19 bases between them. CDR3 length: 14 amino acids. CDR3 loop: CASTADTLVGPQHF. The CDR3 DNA follows: TGTGCCAGCACAGCAGATACTCTAGTAGGGCCCCAGCATTTT.

In nucleotides, the CDR3 is TGTGCCTGGAGCCGGGGGGTAGGACAGCCCCAGCATTTT. Its protein product is CAWSRGVGQPQHF. This chain links TRBV30 with TRBJ1-5; the D gene is possibly TRBD1 (5 bases). Germline lookup yields CDR1 GTSNPN and CDR2 SVGIG (reference sequence). The CDR3 is made up of 13 amino acids. With 3 bases removed from V and 7 bases from J, the gap between germline ends came to 13 bases. Together with reference TRBV30 and TRBJ1-5, the CDR3 gives the full variable domain: SQTIHQWPATLVQPVGSPLSLECTVEGTSNPNLYWYRQAAGRGLQLLFYSVGIGQISSEVPQNLSASRPQDRQFILSSKKLLLSDSGFYLCAWSRGVGQPQHFGDGTRLSIL.